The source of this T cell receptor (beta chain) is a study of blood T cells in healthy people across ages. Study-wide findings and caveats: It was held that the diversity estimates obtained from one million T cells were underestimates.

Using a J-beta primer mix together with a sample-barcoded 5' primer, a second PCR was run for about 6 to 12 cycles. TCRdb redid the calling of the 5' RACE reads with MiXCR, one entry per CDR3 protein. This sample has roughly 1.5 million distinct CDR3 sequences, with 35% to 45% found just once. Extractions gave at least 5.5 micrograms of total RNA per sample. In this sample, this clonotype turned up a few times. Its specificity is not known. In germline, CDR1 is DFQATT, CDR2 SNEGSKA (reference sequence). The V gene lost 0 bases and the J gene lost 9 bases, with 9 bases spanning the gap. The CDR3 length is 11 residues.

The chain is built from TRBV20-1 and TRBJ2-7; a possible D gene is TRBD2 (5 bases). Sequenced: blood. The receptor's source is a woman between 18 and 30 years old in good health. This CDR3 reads CSARDEGAQYF. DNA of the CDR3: TGCAGTGCTAGAGATGAGGGAGCGCAGTACTTC.